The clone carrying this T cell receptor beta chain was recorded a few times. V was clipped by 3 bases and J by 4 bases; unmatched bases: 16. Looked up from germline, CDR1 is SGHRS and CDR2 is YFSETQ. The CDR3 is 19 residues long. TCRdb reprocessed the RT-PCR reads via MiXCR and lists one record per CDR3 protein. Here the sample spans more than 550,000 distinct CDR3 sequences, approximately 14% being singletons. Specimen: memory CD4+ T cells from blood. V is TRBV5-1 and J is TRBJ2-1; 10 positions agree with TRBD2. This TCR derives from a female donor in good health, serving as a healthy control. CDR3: CASSSGRSGRAVGYNEQFF. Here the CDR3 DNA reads TGCGCCAGCAGCTCCGGACGGAGCGGGAGGGCCGTCGGATACAATGAGCAGTTCTTC.